Below are 14 T cell receptor beta chains sequenced from a single sample in a study of cytomegalovirus exposure and HLA in healthy donors. Vbeta (60) and Jbeta (13) primers were used in the PCR. The protocol was immunoSEQ multiplex PCR, while the TCRdb copy is restricted to in-frame clones and leaves out a portion. The table records around 100,000 clones, under 9% of them present only once. The sample taken for sequencing was PBMCs. The receptors stem from a man aged 50 to 59 in good health and CMV-seronegative.

The chain joins TRBV25-1 to TRBJ2-7; D possibly corresponds to TRBD1 (5 bases). The CDR3 contains 14 residues. Germline V gene data show CDR1 as MGHDK and CDR2 as SYGVNS. V lost 3 bases and J 5 bases, leaving 14 bases between the germline ends. CDR3 coding DNA: TGTGCCAGCAGTGATCGCCTGGACATCAACGAGCAGTACTTC. It encodes CASSDRLDINEQYF.

DNA for the CDR3: TGTGCCACGGGACTAGCGGGCACAGATACGCAGTATTTT. Protein sequence: CATGLAGTDTQYF. The chain combines TRBV2 with TRBJ2-3; 11 bases fit TRBD2. The J segment lost 1 base and the V segment lost 10 bases, leaving 1 base of the junction unmatched. CDR1 is SNHLY and CDR2 is FYNNEI in the germline V gene. There are 13 residues in the CDR3.

A few counts support this clone. The V and J genes are TRBV7-6 and TRBJ2-3; 7 bases agree with TRBD2. The J segment lost 2 bases and the V segment lost 1 base, leaving 12 bases of the junction unmatched. The germline CDR1 and CDR2 sequences are SGHVS and FNYEAQ. The CDR3 covers 18 residues. The CDR3 loop is CASSLGVSGGITTDTQYF. The CDR3 DNA follows: TGTGCCAGCAGCTTAGGCGTCTCGGGGGGAATAACCACAGATACGCAGTATTTT.

V usage is TRBV7-8 and J usage is TRBJ2-7; D gene ambiguous. V lost 3 bases and J lost 3, with 12 bases in between. This CDR3 has 14 residues. CDR1 is SGHVS and CDR2 is FQNEAQ in the germline V gene. The CDR3 loop reads CASSFLQMDYEQYF. The CDR3 DNA reads TGTGCCAGCAGCTTCTTACAGATGGACTACGAGCAGTACTTC.

The V and J genes are TRBV2 and TRBJ2-3; 11 nucleotides match TRBD2. Per the germline V gene, CDR1 is SNHLY and CDR2 is FYNNEI. The CDR3 contains 15 residues. The ends lost 4 bases at V and 1 base at J; junction bases unmatched: 1. Here the CDR3 reads CASSAGLAGTDTQYF. The CDR3 region has the DNA TGTGCCAGCAGTGCGGGACTAGCGGGCACAGATACGCAGTATTTT.

A few counts support this clone. This specimen includes other DNA sequences encoding the same CDR3. The DNA for the CDR3 is TGTGCCAGCAGTGAAGTGTGGACAGGGCTGTTGAACTATGGCTACACCTTC. It translates to CASSEVWTGLLNYGYTF. V gene TRBV6-1 combines with J gene TRBJ1-2, with 8 bases fitting TRBD1. This CDR3 is 17 amino acids long. Per the germline V gene, CDR1 is MNHNS and CDR2 is SASEGT. The ends lost 1 base at V and 2 bases at J; junction bases unmatched: 9.

This clone was counted once. This chain uses TRBV7-9 with TRBJ1-2, with 8 positions matching TRBD1. CDR3 length: 14 amino acids. The ends lost 4 bases at V and 8 bases at J; junction bases unmatched: 9. Germline CDR1 SEHNR, CDR2 FQNEAQ (reference sequence). The DNA of the CDR3 is TGTGCCAGCAGCTCGCCGGGGGCAGGGGGCGGCTACACCTTC. Amino acids: CASSSPGAGGGYTF.

In its sample, this clone was seen a few times. The gene calls are TRBV5-4 and TRBJ2-4; tentatively, D is TRBD1 (6 bases). V dropped 2 bases and J dropped 0 bases, with 18 bases sitting between them. From germline, CDR1 is SGHNT and CDR2 YYREEE (reference sequence). The CDR3 loop spans 18 amino acids. CDR3 DNA: TGTGCCAGCAGCTTATTCCCAGGGGCCAATCTAGCCAAAAACATTCAGTACTTC. Its protein product is CASSLFPGANLAKNIQYF.

The J gene is TRBJ2-2, the V gene TRBV5-4, with TRBD1 as a possible D gene (5 bases). Germline assignment: CDR1 SGHNT and CDR2 YYREEE (reference sequence). Trimming stripped 4 bases from V and 1 base from J, with 14 bases between. The CDR3 sequence is 16 residues long. As DNA, the CDR3 is TGTGCCAGCAGCCGATTTGGCAGGGAGAACACCGGGGAGCTGTTTTTT. Its translation is CASSRFGRENTGELFF. Based on the CDR3 plus reference TRBV5-4 and TRBJ2-2, the full variable domain is ETGVTQSPTHLIKTRGQQVTLRCSSQSGHNTVSWYQQALGQGPQFIFQYYREEENGRGNFPPRFSGLQFPNYSSELNVNALELDDSALYLCASSRFGRENTGELFFGEGSRLTVL.

The sample holds a few counts of this clone. This chain links TRBV7-9 with TRBJ1-1, with D possibly being TRBD1 (5 bases). The CDR3 has 14 residues. Trimming removed 7 bases from V and 6 bases from J, with 18 bases in between. Germline values: CDR1 SEHNR, CDR2 FQNEAQ (reference sequence). The CDR3 spells CASIDDRTVAEAFF. The CDR3 DNA reads TGTGCCAGCATTGATGACAGAACGGTTGCTGAAGCTTTCTTT.

This clone was detected only a few times. J is TRBJ2-5 and V is TRBV28, with TRBD2 identical over 11 bases. The V and J ends lost 5 bases and 5 bases, in that order; junction bases with no gene match: 7. The CDR3 totals 15 residues. The germline CDR1 and CDR2 sequences are MDHEN and SYDVKM. The CDR3 region is CASSAPLAGVETQYF. The CDR3 DNA follows: TGTGCCAGCAGTGCCCCACTAGCGGGGGTGGAGACCCAGTACTTC.

This clone was detected a few times. V is TRBV7-8 and J is TRBJ1-2; the D is unclear. Trimming removed 5 bases at V and 4 bases at J, with 14 bases between. CDR3 size: 14 residues. CDR1 and CDR2 (germline): SGHVS, FQNEAQ. Written as DNA, the CDR3 is TGTGCCAGCAGCGCTACCGGGATCTCCTATGGCTACACCTTC. Its protein is CASSATGISYGYTF.

On this clone itself: Other nucleotide sequences in the sample specify the same CDR3. V is TRBV5-1 and J is TRBJ1-2; TRBD1 matches at 7 bases. Germline CDR1 SGHRS, CDR2 YFSETQ. CDR3 length equals 12 residues. V shed 2 bases and J 7 bases; nucleotides not matched to a gene: 2. The chain's CDR3 is CASSFTGVGYTF. The CDR3 DNA sequence: TGCGCCAGCAGCTTTACAGGGGTTGGCTACACCTTC.

The CDR3 here is CASRPGQGVHEQYF. The CDR3 DNA sequence: TGCGCCAGCCGCCCGGGACAGGGGGTCCACGAGCAGTACTTC. The chain recombines TRBV5-1 with TRBJ2-7, with 11 positions matching TRBD1. The CDR3 has 14 amino acids. The V and J ends lost 7 bases and 5 bases, in that order; junction bases with no gene match: 8. Germline CDR1 is SGHRS and CDR2 is YFSETQ. Full variable domain (rest looked up from reference TRBV5-1 and TRBJ2-7): KAGVTQTPRYLIKTRGQQVTLSCSPISGHRSVSWYQQTPGQGLQFLFEYFSETQRNKGNFPGRFSGRQFSNSRSEMNVSTLELGDSALYLCASRPGQGVHEQYFGPGTRLTVT.